Below are 14 T cell receptor beta chains sequenced from a single sample in a study of OX40 agonist ivuxolimab in advanced cancers. Method: immunoSEQ multiplex PCR; TCRdb's copy keeps in-frame clones and lacks some. The profile shows roughly 70,000 clones, 85% of them singletons. The source material was CD4+ or CD8+ T cells sorted from blood, sampled in a trial of the OX40 agonist ivuxolimab. These TCRs come from an adult with an advanced solid tumor such as melanoma, head and neck, liver or kidney cancer.

The chain combines TRBV5-1 with TRBJ1-2, with 10 bases lining up with TRBD1. CDR3 length: 13 amino acids. CDR1 SGHRS and CDR2 YFSETQ come from the germline V gene. V lost 5 bases and J lost 8; bases outside the gene matches: 6. Here the CDR3 DNA reads TGCGCCAGCAGAAGACAGGGGGCGGAGGGCTACACCTTC. This translates into CASRRQGAEGYTF. The full variable domain, its missing parts supplied by reference TRBV5-1 and TRBJ1-2, is KAGVTQTPRYLIKTRGQQVTLSCSPISGHRSVSWYQQTPGQGLQFLFEYFSETQRNKGNFPGRFSGRQFSNSRSEMNVSTLELGDSALYLCASRRQGAEGYTFGSGTRLTVV.

The gene calls are TRBV6-1 and TRBJ1-4, with D hard to call. V lost 0 bases to trimming and J lost 4 bases, with 12 bases between them. The CDR3 covers 16 residues. Germline V CDR1 and CDR2: MNHNS, SASEGT. The CDR3 region is CASSEARSARNEKLFF. The CDR3 DNA reads as TGTGCCAGCAGTGAAGCTAGGTCGGCTCGTAATGAAAAACTGTTTTTT.

The chain has TRBV28 and TRBJ2-5, with D maybe TRBD2 (5 bases). Germline assignment: CDR1 MDHEN and CDR2 SYDVKM. This CDR3 is built from 16 residues. Trimming shortened V by 6 bases and J by 4 bases, and 21 bases separated the two germline ends. This CDR3 is CASSRRYPSLPETQYF. The CDR3 region has the DNA TGTGCCAGCAGCCGCCGGTATCCTAGCCTTCCAGAGACCCAGTACTTC.

The rearrangement links TRBV21-1 to TRBJ1-2; TRBD1, the D gene given by the table, was not confirmed from the DNA. TRBV21-1 is labeled a pseudogene. The CDR3 has 15 residues. The CDR3 DNA follows: TGTGCCAGCAGCAAATGGACAGGGGGAGGGGGCGGCTACACCTTC. Amino acid sequence: CASSKWTGGGGGYTF.

The chain carries TRBV5-1 and TRBJ2-3; 9 nucleotides align to TRBD2. This CDR3 contains 16 residues. Trimming removed 4 bases from V and 5 bases from J; junction bases left unmatched: 11. Looked up from germline, CDR1 is SGHRS and CDR2 is YFSETQ. The CDR3: CASSPWGGGALDTQYF. CDR3 sequence (DNA): TGCGCCAGCAGCCCGTGGGGCGGGGGGGCCTTAGATACGCAGTATTTT.

J is TRBJ2-3 and V is TRBV6-1; TRBD2 matches 11 bases. The CDR3 is made up of 15 amino acids. With 6 bases clipped from V and 1 base from J, the junction kept 3 bases outside the gene matches. Germline assignment: CDR1 MNHNS and CDR2 SASEGT. CDR3 amino acids: CASRMTSGGTDTQYF. CDR3 sequence (DNA): TGTGCCAGCAGGATGACTAGCGGGGGCACAGATACGCAGTATTTT.

The CDR3 protein is CASSILGQGMDNSPLHF. Written as DNA, the CDR3 is TGTGCCAGTAGTATTCTGGGACAGGGAATGGATAATTCACCCCTCCACTTT. This chain uses TRBV19 with TRBJ1-6; 9 nucleotides agree with TRBD1. This CDR3 is built from 17 residues. V lost 3 bases, J lost 5 bases, and 8 bases stayed unmatched. Per the germline V gene, CDR1 is LNHDA and CDR2 is SQIVND (reference sequence).

This chain uses TRBV5-6 with TRBJ2-1; 10 positions match TRBD1. The CDR3 covers 14 residues. After removal of 4 bases from V and 6 bases from J, the junction contained 4 bases not matched to a gene. CDR1 and CDR2 from the germline V gene are SGHDT and YYEEEE. The CDR3 loop is CASSTDRGLNEQFF. The CDR3 DNA is TGTGCCAGCAGCACCGACAGGGGGCTCAATGAGCAGTTCTTC.

The genes are TRBV15 and TRBJ2-4, with a weak D call TRBD2 (5 bases). V was pared by 5 bases and J by 0 bases, with 17 bases between. This CDR3 region has 17 residues. Germline V gives CDR1 LNHNV, CDR2 YYDKDF (reference sequence). The CDR3 here is CATSSQGGSLAKNIQYF. The CDR3 bases are TGTGCCACCAGCTCTCAAGGTGGGAGCCTAGCCAAAAACATTCAGTACTTC.

The chain recombines TRBV27 with TRBJ1-2; D remains ambiguous. The germline V gene has CDR1 MNHEY and CDR2 SMNVEV (reference sequence). The CDR3 has 18 residues. The germline V and J ends were trimmed by 6 bases and 2 bases, with 25 bases remaining between them. The DNA for the CDR3 is TGTGCCAGCAGCCTCAGGCCGAATCCGGGATCGGGGAACTATGGCTACACCTTC. Amino acids: CASSLRPNPGSGNYGYTF.

The genes are TRBV7-2 and TRBJ2-5, with no clear D. Germline values: CDR1 SGHTA, CDR2 FQGNSA. With 0 bases removed from V and 5 bases from J, the gap between germline ends came to 7 bases. The CDR3 consists of 13 residues. CDR3 sequence reads: CASSLAFGETQYF. CDR3 DNA: TGTGCCAGCAGCTTAGCGTTCGGGGAGACCCAGTACTTC. The full variable domain, with the rest looked up from reference TRBV7-2 and TRBJ2-5, is GAGVSQSPSNKVTEKGKDVELRCDPISGHTALYWYRQSLGQGLEFLIYFQGNSAPDKSGLPSDRFSAERTGGSVSTLTIQRTQQEDSAVYLCASSLAFGETQYFGPGTRLLVL.

This clone was counted between two and nine times. The V gene is TRBV7-8, the J gene TRBJ1-1; no definite D call. V was cut by 3 bases and J by 2 bases, with 10 bases left in between. The CDR3 consists of 14 residues. Germline V gives CDR1 SGHVS, CDR2 FQNEAQ. Written as DNA, the CDR3 is TGTGCCAGCAGCTTTGGACGGAGAAACACTGAAGCTTTCTTT. It specifies CASSFGRRNTEAFF.

V is TRBV5-1 and J is TRBJ2-7; D remains ambiguous. The CDR3 contains 14 residues. Germline V gene lookup returns CDR1 SGHRS and CDR2 YFSETQ. The germline V and J ends were trimmed by 4 bases and 1 base, with 12 bases remaining between them. CDR3 nucleotide sequence: TGCGCCAGCAGCATTACGACTCCTTCCTACGAGCAGTACTTC. Its translation: CASSITTPSYEQYF.

The count of this clone is one. The V call is TRBV25-1, the J call TRBJ2-6, with TRBD1 matching over 10 bases. This CDR3 has 18 amino acids. With V trimmed by 3 bases and J by 2 bases, 7 bases remained unmatched. Germline values: CDR1 MGHDK, CDR2 SYGVNS. The CDR3 nucleotides read TGTGCCAGCAGTGACGGACAGGGGGTGATTACTGGGGCCAACGTCCTGACTTTC. As protein: CASSDGQGVITGANVLTF.